This TCR beta chain was identified during a study of cytomegalovirus exposure and HLA in healthy donors. The overall study: Most genotyped donors, over 70% of more than 300, had Caucasian-associated genetic ancestry.

Primers for the PCR totalled 60 Vbeta and 13 Jbeta. This table comes from immunoSEQ multiplex PCR, and its TCRdb copy is limited to in-frame clones, with some not included. The sample records about 97,000 clones, roughly two thirds being singletons. For this clone: The antigen remains undetermined.

This CDR3 spans 15 amino acids. CDR1 and CDR2 (germline): SGHDN, FVKESK. Trimming left V 0 bases short and J 0 bases short, with 8 bases between. General study findings and limits: As was reported, the HLA-A and HLA-B alleles of most subjects were accurately predicted from TCR beta sequences. In a later analysis, most CMV-associated TCR beta chains appeared HLA-restricted. Specificity for CMV antigens was confirmed in vitro for a few of the CMV-associated chains.

Sequences were obtained from PBMCs. The rearrangement links TRBV14 to TRBJ2-5; D unresolved. The sequence was obtained from a man between 35 and 55 years old in good health and CMV-seronegative. CDR3 residues: CASSQDGRYQETQYF. DNA for the CDR3: TGTGCCAGCAGCCAAGATGGCAGGTACCAAGAGACCCAGTACTTC.